Following are 15 T cell receptor beta chains from one sample sequenced in a study of beta chain features in type 1 diabetes. All of the isolated RNA was reverse transcribed, so expressed TCRB transcripts were sequenced. Clones were read by immunoSEQ multiplex PCR, and TCRdb kept only the in-frame ones, dropping some. The sample lists under 850,000 clones; 10% to 15% were seen once. No antigen is known for these receptors. General study points: Shortening that was moderate but significant affected the TCRB CDR3s of Type 1 diabetes patients in all four CD4+ subsets.

Material for sequencing was naive CD4+ T cells from blood. The receptors stem from a man aged 18 to 29 with type 1 diabetes.

This clone was counted only a few times. The gene calls are TRBV7-3 and TRBJ2-3; TRBD2 matches at 11 bases. V was clipped by 2 bases and J by 4 bases; unmatched bases: 8. Looked up from germline, CDR1 is SGHTA and CDR2 is FQGTGA. CDR3 length: 17 amino acids. In DNA form, the CDR3 reads TGTGCCAGCAGCTTATCTCCCCTAGCGGGGGGAGCAGATACGCAGTATTTT. This sequence encodes CASSLSPLAGGADTQYF.

This sequence joins TRBV6-1 and TRBJ2-7; D is undetermined. This CDR3 is 12 amino acids long. V lost 8 bases to trimming and J lost 4 bases, with 12 bases between them. CDR1 MNHNS and CDR2 SASEGT come from the germline V gene. The CDR3 DNA reads as TGTGCCAGCGGTGGTGGGCTGTACGAGCAGTACTTC. This codes for CASGGGLYEQYF.

The genes are TRBV28 and TRBJ2-3; maybe TRBD2 (6 bases). Looked up from germline, CDR1 is MDHEN and CDR2 is SYDVKM. Trimming removed 6 bases at V and 2 bases at J, with 24 bases between. CDR3 length: 18 amino acids. CDR3 sequence: CASRNTPGVAEDTDTQYF. CDR3 in DNA: TGTGCCAGCAGAAACACCCCCGGGGTAGCGGAAGACACAGATACGCAGTATTTT.

This clone has just a few counts. V is TRBV4-1 and J is TRBJ2-1; 7 bases fit TRBD2. Germline V gene lookup returns CDR1 MGHRA and CDR2 YSYEKL. The CDR3 is made up of 16 amino acids. The ends lost 0 bases at V and 9 bases at J; junction bases unmatched: 11. The CDR3 loop reads CASSQEGKRGFREQFF. The CDR3 DNA reads TGCGCCAGCAGCCAAGAGGGTAAGCGGGGCTTTCGTGAGCAGTTCTTC.

The chain employs TRBV7-3 and TRBJ1-1; D perhaps matches TRBD1 (5 bases). V was shortened by 7 bases and J by 4 bases, with 16 bases between the two germline ends. The CDR3 totals 14 residues. Germline V gene lookup returns CDR1 SGHTA and CDR2 FQGTGA. The CDR3 sequence: CASTRAGVGTEAFF. CDR3 DNA: TGTGCCAGCACCCGAGCGGGGGTGGGCACTGAAGCTTTCTTT.

The rearrangement links TRBV2 to TRBJ1-1, with a tentative D call TRBD1 (6 bases). Per the germline V gene, CDR1 is SNHLY and CDR2 is FYNNEI. V was clipped by 8 bases and J by 0 bases, with 13 bases between them. This CDR3 region has 14 residues. CDR3 in DNA: TGTGCCAGCCGACAGGACACCATGAACACTGAAGCTTTCTTT. Translation gives CASRQDTMNTEAFF.

This clone was found a few times. The chain uses TRBV4-1 and TRBJ1-4, with D maybe TRBD1 (5 bases). Between the trimmed V and J ends, which lost 0 bases and 0 bases, there was a span of 17 bases. This CDR3 has 19 residues. CDR1 and CDR2 from the germline V gene are MGHRA and YSYEKL. Here the CDR3 reads CASSQDVRQGLSTNEKLFF. The DNA for the CDR3 is TGCGCCAGCAGCCAAGATGTTAGGCAGGGACTTTCAACTAATGAAAAACTGTTTTTT.

This clone was counted between two and nine times. V usage is TRBV19 and J usage is TRBJ2-7; 11 bases align to TRBD2. CDR1 is LNHDA and CDR2 is SQIVND in the germline V gene (reference sequence). CDR3 length: 17 amino acids. J lost 4 bases, V lost 10 bases, and 18 bases had no gene match. CDR3 coding DNA: TGTGCCAACCATCTTCGGGCTAGCGGGGGGACTGCATACGAGCAGTACTTC. Translation: CANHLRASGGTAYEQYF. The complete variable domain, with remaining parts taken from reference TRBV19 and TRBJ2-7, reads DGGITQSPKYLFRKEGQNVTLSCEQNLNHDAMYWYRQDPGQGLRLIYYSQIVNDFQKGDIAEGYSVSREKKESFPLTVTSAQKNPTAFYLCANHLRASGGTAYEQYFGPGTRLTVT.

The chain recombines TRBV5-1 with TRBJ2-5, with 10 bases fitting TRBD2. This CDR3 has 15 residues. Germline CDR1 SGHRS, CDR2 YFSETQ. The trim removed 4 bases at V and 2 bases at J, leaving 5 bases unmatched. In DNA form, the CDR3 reads TGCGCCAGCAGCCGTGAAGCGGGGGGGCAAGAGACCCAGTACTTC. This sequence encodes CASSREAGGQETQYF.

This clone turned up a few times. The chain links TRBV19 to TRBJ2-5; 7 nucleotides match TRBD2. V shed 3 bases, J shed 4 bases, and the junction held 5 bases outside the gene matches. Germline V gene lookup returns CDR1 LNHDA and CDR2 SQIVND (reference sequence). This CDR3 is 14 amino acids long. As DNA, the CDR3 is TGTGCCAGTAGTATGACTAGCCCGGGAGAGACCCAGTACTTC. Amino acids: CASSMTSPGETQYF.

Concerning this clone itself: This sample includes further DNA sequences coding for the same CDR3. In DNA form, the CDR3 reads TGCAGCGGGGCACAAGAGACCCAGTACTTC. Translating it yields CSGAQETQYF. V usage is TRBV29-1 and J usage is TRBJ2-5, with D uncertain. Trimming cost V 7 bases and J 2 bases, with 5 bases left between them. This CDR3 contains 10 residues. CDR1 and CDR2 from the germline V gene are SQVTM and ANQGSEA.

In its sample, this clone was seen a few times. The chain links TRBV30 to TRBJ2-7, with D unresolved. V was trimmed by 2 bases and J by 5 bases, leaving 10 bases between them. The CDR3 length is 12 residues. Germline V gene sequence: CDR1 GTSNPN, CDR2 SVGIG (reference sequence). CDR3 nucleotides: TGTGCCTGGAGTCCCGTCTGGGACGAGCAGTACTTC. As protein: CAWSPVWDEQYF.

A few counts support this clone. The J gene is TRBJ1-4, the V gene TRBV29-1; no firm D call. Trimming removed 4 bases from V and 0 bases from J, with 6 bases in between. Germline V lookup: CDR1 SQVTM, CDR2 ANQGSEA. The CDR3 extends over 13 amino acids. The CDR3 protein is CSVVDATNEKLFF. CDR3 DNA sequence: TGCAGCGTTGTGGACGCAACTAATGAAAAACTGTTTTTT.

J is TRBJ2-3 and V is TRBV11-2, with D uncertain. V was pared by 1 base and J by 2 bases, with 7 bases between. This CDR3 comprises 14 residues. Germline V gives CDR1 SGHAT, CDR2 FQNNGV. CDR3 coding DNA: TGTGCCAGCAGCTTAGTGCAGTCCACAGATACGCAGTATTTT. This translates into CASSLVQSTDTQYF.

The chain joins TRBV2 to TRBJ2-1; D perhaps matches TRBD2 (6 bases). V lost 6 bases, J lost 1 base, and 10 bases lay in between. Germline assignment: CDR1 SNHLY and CDR2 FYNNEI. This CDR3 has 14 residues. In nucleotides, the CDR3 is TGTGCCAGCAGGAGCGGGTTTTCCTACAATGAGCAGTTCTTC. Translating it yields CASRSGFSYNEQFF. Based on the CDR3 plus reference TRBV2 and TRBJ2-1, the full variable domain is EPEVTQTPSHQVTQMGQEVILRCVPISNHLYFYWYRQILGQKVEFLVSFYNNEISEKSEIFDDQFSVERPDGSNFTLKIRSTKLEDSAMYFCASRSGFSYNEQFFGPGTRLTVL.